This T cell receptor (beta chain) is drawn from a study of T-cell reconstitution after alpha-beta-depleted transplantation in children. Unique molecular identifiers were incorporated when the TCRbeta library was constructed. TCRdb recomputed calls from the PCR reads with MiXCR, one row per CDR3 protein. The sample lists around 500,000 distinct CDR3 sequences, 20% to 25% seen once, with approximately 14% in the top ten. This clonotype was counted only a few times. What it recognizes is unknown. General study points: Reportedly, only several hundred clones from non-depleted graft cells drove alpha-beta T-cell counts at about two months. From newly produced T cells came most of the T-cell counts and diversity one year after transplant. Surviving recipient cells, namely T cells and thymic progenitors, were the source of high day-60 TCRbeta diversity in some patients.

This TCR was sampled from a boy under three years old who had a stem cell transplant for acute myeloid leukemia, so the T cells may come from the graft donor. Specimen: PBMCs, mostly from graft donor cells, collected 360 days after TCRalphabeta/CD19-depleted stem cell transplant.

DNA of the CDR3: TGTGCCAGCAGCTTCTTGAGCCGGGGAAACACCATATATTTT. Translating it yields CASSFLSRGNTIYF. The chain uses TRBV7-9 and TRBJ1-3; D ambiguous. The CDR3 extends over 14 amino acids. Looked up from germline, CDR1 is SEHNR and CDR2 is FQNEAQ (reference sequence). The germline V and J ends were trimmed by 3 bases and 4 bases, with 10 bases remaining between them.